These 14 T cell receptor beta chains originate from one sample sequenced in a study of T cells in localized non-small cell lung cancer. Assay: immunoSEQ multiplex PCR; the TCRdb copy retains only in-frame clones and omits some. The sample records about 31,000 clones, around 90% being singletons. The sequences come from peripheral blood mononuclear cells, collected before any cancer treatment. All receptors come from a woman between 35 and 75 years old with stage III lung adenocarcinoma.

The chain joins TRBV28 to TRBJ2-3, with TRBD1 identical over 10 bases. This CDR3 has 16 residues. Germline CDR1 MDHEN, CDR2 SYDVKM. V was clipped by 4 bases and J by 1 base; unmatched bases: 5. The CDR3 DNA reads as TGTGCCAGCAGTTCACCCGGGACAGGGGGCACAGATACGCAGTATTTT. It yields the protein CASSSPGTGGTDTQYF.

The V call is TRBV5-6, the J call TRBJ2-3; D unresolved. Germline CDR1 and CDR2: SGHDT and YYEEEE. Trimming removed 3 bases at V and 4 bases at J, with 18 bases between. The CDR3 is made up of 16 amino acids. The DNA for the CDR3 is TGTGCCAGCAGCTCCCCCCCACGCGTAGGATCAGATACGCAGTATTTT. This translates into CASSSPPRVGSDTQYF.

J is TRBJ1-1 and V is TRBV4-2, with 9 nucleotides matching TRBD1. The CDR3 contains 16 residues. The ends lost 0 bases at V and 6 bases at J; junction bases unmatched: 8. The V gene's germline CDR1 is LGHNA and CDR2 YNFKEQ. CDR3 amino acids: CASSQEGQDRGSEAFF. The DNA for the CDR3 is TGTGCCAGCAGCCAAGAGGGTCAGGACAGGGGTTCTGAAGCTTTCTTT.

This chain links TRBV4-2 with TRBJ1-6; no reliable D call. The CDR3 runs 16 residues. V lost 0 bases and J 9 bases, leaving 15 bases between the germline ends. Germline-derived CDR1 and CDR2 are LGHNA and YNFKEQ. The CDR3 DNA reads as TGTGCCAGCAGCCAAGAAGTGGCCAAGGACTTTTCACCCCTCCACTTT. It encodes CASSQEVAKDFSPLHF.

The V and J genes are TRBV4-1 and TRBJ1-2; a weak D match, TRBD1 (6 bases). The V and J ends lost 2 bases and 7 bases respectively, with 17 bases between them. CDR1 MGHRA and CDR2 YSYEKL come from the germline V gene. The CDR3 sequence is 15 residues long. In nucleotides, the CDR3 is TGCGCCAGCAGCCAATTGTGGAGGGGGAGGGCTGGCTACACCTTC. It yields the protein CASSQLWRGRAGYTF.

This chain links TRBV7-2 with TRBJ2-5, with a weak D call TRBD2 (6 bases). V dropped 4 bases and J dropped 5 bases, with 14 bases sitting between them. Germline V CDR1 and CDR2: SGHTA, FQGNSA. This CDR3 is built from 14 residues. The CDR3 bases are TGTGCCAGCAGCTCTGAATGGGGGGAGGAGACCCAGTACTTC. Its translation: CASSSEWGEETQYF.

The chain has TRBV30 and TRBJ1-1; D possibly corresponds to TRBD1 (5 bases). This CDR3 has 15 residues. Germline V gene data show CDR1 as GTSNPN and CDR2 as SVGIG (reference sequence). V was clipped by 8 bases and J by 1 base, with 20 bases between them. CDR3 sequence reads: CAGGTTGYGNTEAFF. The CDR3 bases are TGTGCCGGAGGAACCACAGGTTATGGGAACACTGAAGCTTTCTTT.

V and J are TRBV6-1 and TRBJ1-2; no clear D. The germline V and J ends were trimmed by 0 bases and 5 bases, with 4 bases remaining between them. In germline, CDR1 is MNHNS, CDR2 SASEGT. The CDR3 is 12 residues long. The CDR3 region has the DNA TGTGCCAGCAGTGAAGCAGGGTATGGCTACACCTTC. Protein: CASSEAGYGYTF.

The rearrangement links TRBV7-3 to TRBJ2-2; 11 positions agree with TRBD2. CDR3 length: 16 residues. Trimming removed 4 bases from V and 6 bases from J; junction bases left unmatched: 7. In germline, CDR1 is SGHTA, CDR2 FQGTGA. CDR3 DNA sequence: TGTGCCAGCAGCTCCCCCCTAGCGGGAGGTGCCGGGGAGCTGTTTTTT. It yields the protein CASSSPLAGGAGELFF.

This chain uses TRBV4-1 with TRBJ1-1, with D uncertain. V lost 3 bases, J lost 8 bases, and 13 bases lay in between. Germline V lookup: CDR1 MGHRA, CDR2 YSYEKL. This CDR3 contains 13 residues. This chain's CDR3 is CASSQFSEGEAFF. DNA of the CDR3: TGCGCCAGCAGCCAGTTCTCCGAAGGGGAAGCTTTCTTT.

The chain has TRBV27 and TRBJ2-1; D is undetermined. The CDR3 runs to 17 residues. CDR1 is MNHEY, CDR2 SMNVEV, per germline (reference sequence). V was cut by 9 bases and J by 4 bases, with 25 bases left in between. CDR3 coding DNA: TGTGCCAGTTTGCCTCCCCGGGCCGAAATTACTTACAATGAGCAGTTCTTC. Translated: CASLPPRAEITYNEQFF.

The chain links TRBV28 to TRBJ2-7; tentatively, D is TRBD1 or TRBD2 (5 bases each). V lost 5 bases, J lost 0 bases, and 17 bases lay in between. CDR3 length: 16 residues. Germline V gene lookup returns CDR1 MDHEN and CDR2 SYDVKM. The DNA for the CDR3 is TGTGCCAGCAGTGCTATGACCGGGGCCAGCTCCTACGAGCAGTACTTC. Translation gives CASSAMTGASSYEQYF.

The chain carries TRBV6-5 and TRBJ1-1; D possibly corresponds to TRBD1 (6 bases). Trimming left V 5 bases short and J 7 bases short, with 11 bases between. The CDR3 spans 12 residues. Germline assignment: CDR1 MNHEY and CDR2 SVGAGI. The CDR3 coding sequence is TGTGCCAGCAGTCTACAGGGTCGTGAAGCTTTCTTT. Amino acid sequence: CASSLQGREAFF.

J is TRBJ1-2 and V is TRBV19; 10 bases fit TRBD1. Unmatched junction bases numbered 10, after V lost 7 bases and J lost 5 bases. Germline assignment: CDR1 LNHDA and CDR2 SQIVND (reference sequence). This CDR3 is built from 15 residues. The CDR3 protein is CASTPSSGQGYGYTF. The CDR3 nucleotides read TGTGCCAGTACCCCGAGTTCGGGACAGGGGTATGGCTACACCTTC.